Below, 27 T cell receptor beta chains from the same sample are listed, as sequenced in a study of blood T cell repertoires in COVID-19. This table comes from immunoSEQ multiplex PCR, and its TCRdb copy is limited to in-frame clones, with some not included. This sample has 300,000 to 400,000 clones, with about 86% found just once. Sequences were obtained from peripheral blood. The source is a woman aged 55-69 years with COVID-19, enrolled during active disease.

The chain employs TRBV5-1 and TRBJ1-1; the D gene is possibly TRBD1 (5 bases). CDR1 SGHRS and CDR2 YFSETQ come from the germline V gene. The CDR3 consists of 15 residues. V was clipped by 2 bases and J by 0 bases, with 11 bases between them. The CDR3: CASSFGGRVNTEAFF. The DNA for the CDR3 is TGCGCCAGCAGCTTTGGCGGCAGGGTGAACACTGAAGCTTTCTTT.

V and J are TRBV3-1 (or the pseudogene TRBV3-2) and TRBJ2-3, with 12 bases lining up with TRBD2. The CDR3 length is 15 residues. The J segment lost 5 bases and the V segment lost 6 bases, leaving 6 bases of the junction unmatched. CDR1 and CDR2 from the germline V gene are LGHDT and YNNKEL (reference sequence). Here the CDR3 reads CASRSSGGALDTQYF. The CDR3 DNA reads TGTGCCAGCAGGTCTAGCGGGGGGGCCTTAGATACGCAGTATTTT.

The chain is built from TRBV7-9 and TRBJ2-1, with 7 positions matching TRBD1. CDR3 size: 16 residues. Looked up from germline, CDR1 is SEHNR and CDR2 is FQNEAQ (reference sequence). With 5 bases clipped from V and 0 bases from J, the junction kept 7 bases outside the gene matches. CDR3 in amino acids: CASSPTTGISYNEQFF. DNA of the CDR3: TGTGCCAGCAGCCCAACGACAGGGATCTCCTACAATGAGCAGTTCTTC.

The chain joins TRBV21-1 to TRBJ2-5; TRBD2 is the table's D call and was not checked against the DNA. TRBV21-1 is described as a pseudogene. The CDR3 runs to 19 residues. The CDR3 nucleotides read TGTGCCAGCAGCAAAGCGCCAGTGGCCAAGCGAACGGAGGGGGAGACCCAGTACTTC. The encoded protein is CASSKAPVAKRTEGETQYF.

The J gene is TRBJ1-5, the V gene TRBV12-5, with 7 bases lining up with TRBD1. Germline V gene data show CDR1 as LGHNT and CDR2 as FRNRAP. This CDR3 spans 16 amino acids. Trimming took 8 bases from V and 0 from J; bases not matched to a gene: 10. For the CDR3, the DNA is TGTGCTAGTCCCAGCAGGGGGACTTATAGCAATCAGCCCCAGCATTTT. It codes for CASPSRGTYSNQPQHF.

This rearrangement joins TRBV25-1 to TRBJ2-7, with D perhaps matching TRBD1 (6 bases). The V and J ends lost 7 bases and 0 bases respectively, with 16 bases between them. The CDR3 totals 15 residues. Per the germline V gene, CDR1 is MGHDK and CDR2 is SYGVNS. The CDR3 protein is CASTPQGRSSYEQYF. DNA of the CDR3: TGTGCCAGCACACCACAGGGTAGGAGCTCCTACGAGCAGTACTTC.

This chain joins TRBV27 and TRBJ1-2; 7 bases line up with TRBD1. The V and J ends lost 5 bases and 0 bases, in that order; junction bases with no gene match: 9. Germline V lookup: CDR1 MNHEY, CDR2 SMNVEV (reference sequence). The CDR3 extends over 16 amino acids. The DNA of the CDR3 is TGTGCCAGCAGTCCTAGGGGGACAGAGGCTAACTATGGCTACACCTTC. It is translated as CASSPRGTEANYGYTF.

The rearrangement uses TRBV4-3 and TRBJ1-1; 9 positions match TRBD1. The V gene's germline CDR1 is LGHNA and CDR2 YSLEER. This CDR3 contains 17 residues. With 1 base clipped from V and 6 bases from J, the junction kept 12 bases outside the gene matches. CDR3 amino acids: CASSQGDRDEGFAEAFF. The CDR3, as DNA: TGCGCCAGCAGCCAAGGGGACAGGGACGAGGGGTTTGCTGAAGCTTTCTTT.

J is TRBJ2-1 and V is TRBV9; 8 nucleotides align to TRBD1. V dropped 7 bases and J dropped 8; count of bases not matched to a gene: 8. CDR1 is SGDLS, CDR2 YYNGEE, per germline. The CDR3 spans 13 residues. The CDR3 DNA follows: TGTGCCAGCGCCGGACAGGGTAGTGATGAGCAGTTCTTC. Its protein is CASAGQGSDEQFF.

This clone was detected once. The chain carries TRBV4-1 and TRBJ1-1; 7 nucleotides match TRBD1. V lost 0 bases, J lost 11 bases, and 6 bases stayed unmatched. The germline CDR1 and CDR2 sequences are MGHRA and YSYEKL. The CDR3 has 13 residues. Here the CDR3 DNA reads TGCGCCAGCAGCCAAGAAAACAAACAGGGGGCTTTCTTT. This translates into CASSQENKQGAFF.

Here the CDR3 DNA reads TGTGCCAGCAGCCAAAAACAGGGGGCCTACGAGCAGTACTTC. Its translation: CASSQKQGAYEQYF. The chain carries TRBV3-1 (or the pseudogene TRBV3-2) and TRBJ2-7; TRBD1 matches 8 bases. Per the germline V gene, CDR1 is LGHDT and CDR2 is YNNKEL (reference sequence). Trimming at V came to 2 bases and at J to 2 bases, leaving 2 bases not matched to a gene. This CDR3 contains 14 residues.

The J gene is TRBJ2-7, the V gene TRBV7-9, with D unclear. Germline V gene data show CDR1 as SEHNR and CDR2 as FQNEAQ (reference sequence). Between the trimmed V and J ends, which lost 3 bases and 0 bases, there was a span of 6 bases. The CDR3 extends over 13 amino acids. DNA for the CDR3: TGTGCCAGCAGCTTTCCGAGCTCCTACGAGCAGTACTTC. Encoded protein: CASSFPSSYEQYF.

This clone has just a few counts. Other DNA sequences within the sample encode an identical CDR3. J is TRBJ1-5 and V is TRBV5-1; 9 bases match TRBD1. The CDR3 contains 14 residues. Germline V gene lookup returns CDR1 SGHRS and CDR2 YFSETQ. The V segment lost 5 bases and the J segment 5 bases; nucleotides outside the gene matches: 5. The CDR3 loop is CASSLGQGHQPQHF. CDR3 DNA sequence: TGCGCCAGCAGTCTCGGACAGGGGCATCAGCCCCAGCATTTT.

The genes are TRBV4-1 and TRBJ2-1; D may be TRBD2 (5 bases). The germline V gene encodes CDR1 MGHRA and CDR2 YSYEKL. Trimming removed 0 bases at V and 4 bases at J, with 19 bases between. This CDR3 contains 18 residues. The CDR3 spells CASSQDWTDFIWYNEQFF. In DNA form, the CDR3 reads TGCGCCAGCAGCCAAGACTGGACTGACTTCATATGGTACAATGAGCAGTTCTTC.

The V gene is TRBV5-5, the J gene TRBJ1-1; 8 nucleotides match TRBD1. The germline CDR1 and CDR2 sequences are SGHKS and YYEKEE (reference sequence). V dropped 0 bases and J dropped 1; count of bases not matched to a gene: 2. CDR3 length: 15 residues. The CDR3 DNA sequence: TGTGCCAGCAGCTTGGGGACAGGGCCGAACACTGAAGCTTTCTTT. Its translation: CASSLGTGPNTEAFF. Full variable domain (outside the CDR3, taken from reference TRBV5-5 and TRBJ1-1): DAGVTQSPTHLIKTRGQQVTLRCSPISGHKSVSWYQQVLGQGPQFIFQYYEKEERGRGNFPDRFSARQFPNYSSELNVNALLLGDSALYLCASSLGTGPNTEAFFGQGTRLTVV.

CDR3 sequence: CASYGLTNTGELFF. The CDR3 region has the DNA TGTGCCAGCTACGGACTAACGAACACCGGGGAGCTGTTTTTT. The V call is TRBV18, the J call TRBJ2-2; tentative D call: TRBD2 (6 bases). This CDR3 has 14 residues. Germline CDR1 KGHSH, CDR2 LQKENI. The V end was cut by 7 bases, the J end by 0 bases, with 9 bases between.

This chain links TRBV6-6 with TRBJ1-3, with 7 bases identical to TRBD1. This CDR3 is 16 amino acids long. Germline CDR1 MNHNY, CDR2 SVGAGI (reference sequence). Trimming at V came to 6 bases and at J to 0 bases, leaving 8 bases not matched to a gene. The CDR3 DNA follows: TGTGCCAGCAGGCAAACAGGGGCGTTCTCTGGAAACACCATATATTTT. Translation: CASRQTGAFSGNTIYF.

The CDR3 DNA reads TGTGCCATCAGTGATGGGCCACTTCAAGAGACCCAGTACTTC. Its protein is CAISDGPLQETQYF. This chain links TRBV10-3 with TRBJ2-5; D gene unclear. The germline V and J ends were trimmed by 3 bases and 2 bases, with 10 bases remaining between them. The CDR3 covers 14 residues. The germline gives CDR1 ENHRY, CDR2 SYGVKD.

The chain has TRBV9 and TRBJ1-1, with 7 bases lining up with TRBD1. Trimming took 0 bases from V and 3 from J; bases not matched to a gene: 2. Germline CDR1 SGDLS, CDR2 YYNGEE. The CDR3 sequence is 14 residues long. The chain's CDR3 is CASSVVGQYTEAFF. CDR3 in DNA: TGTGCCAGCAGCGTAGTGGGACAGTACACTGAAGCTTTCTTT.

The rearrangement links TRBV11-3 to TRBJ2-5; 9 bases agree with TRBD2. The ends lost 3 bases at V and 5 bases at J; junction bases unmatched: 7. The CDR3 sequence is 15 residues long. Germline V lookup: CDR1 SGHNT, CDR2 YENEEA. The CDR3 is CASSLGSGGRETQYF. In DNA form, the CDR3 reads TGTGCCAGCAGCTTGGGCAGCGGGGGGAGGGAGACCCAGTACTTC.

The CDR3 DNA reads TGTGCCAGCAGCTTCGGGGGGAATGAGCAGTTCTTC. Amino acids: CASSFGGNEQFF. The V gene is TRBV5-5, the J gene TRBJ2-1, with 7 bases lining up with TRBD2. J was trimmed by 7 bases and V by 2 bases; bases with no gene match: 0. CDR1 is SGHKS and CDR2 is YYEKEE in the germline V gene (reference sequence). This CDR3 has 12 residues.

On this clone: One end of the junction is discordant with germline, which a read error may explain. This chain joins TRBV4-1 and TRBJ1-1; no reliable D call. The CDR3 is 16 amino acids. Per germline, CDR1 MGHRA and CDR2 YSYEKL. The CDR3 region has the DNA TGCGCCAGCAGACAAGATACTGGACTAATGAACACTGAAGCTTTCTTT. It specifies CASRQDTGLMNTEAFF.

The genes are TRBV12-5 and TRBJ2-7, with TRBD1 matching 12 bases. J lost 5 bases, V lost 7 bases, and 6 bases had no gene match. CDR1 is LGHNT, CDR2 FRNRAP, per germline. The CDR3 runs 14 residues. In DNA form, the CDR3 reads TGTGCTAGTGCCCGGGGACAGGGGGCCCACGAGCAGTACTTC. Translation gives CASARGQGAHEQYF.

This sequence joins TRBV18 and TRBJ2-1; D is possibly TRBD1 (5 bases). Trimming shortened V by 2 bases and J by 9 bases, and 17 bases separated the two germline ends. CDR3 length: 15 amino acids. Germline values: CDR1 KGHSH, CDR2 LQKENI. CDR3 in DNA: TGTGCCAGCTCACCAAGGGGCCTAGGAGAAGGTGAGCAGTTCTTC. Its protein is CASSPRGLGEGEQFF.

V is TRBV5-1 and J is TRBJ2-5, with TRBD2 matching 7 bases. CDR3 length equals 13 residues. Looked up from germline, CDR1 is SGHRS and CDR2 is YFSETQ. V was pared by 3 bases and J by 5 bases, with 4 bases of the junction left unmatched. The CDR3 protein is CASSSSGVETQYF. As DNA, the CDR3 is TGCGCCAGCAGCTCCAGCGGGGTGGAGACCCAGTACTTC. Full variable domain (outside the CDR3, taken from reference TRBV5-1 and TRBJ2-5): KAGVTQTPRYLIKTRGQQVTLSCSPISGHRSVSWYQQTPGQGLQFLFEYFSETQRNKGNFPGRFSGRQFSNSRSEMNVSTLELGDSALYLCASSSSGVETQYFGPGTRLLVL.

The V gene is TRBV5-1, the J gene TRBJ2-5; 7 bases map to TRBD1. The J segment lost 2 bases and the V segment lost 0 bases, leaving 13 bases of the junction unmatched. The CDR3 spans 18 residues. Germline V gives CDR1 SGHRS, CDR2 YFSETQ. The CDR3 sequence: CASSLDLMKGTAQETQYF. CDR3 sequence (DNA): TGCGCCAGCAGCTTGGATCTAATGAAAGGGACAGCTCAAGAGACCCAGTACTTC.

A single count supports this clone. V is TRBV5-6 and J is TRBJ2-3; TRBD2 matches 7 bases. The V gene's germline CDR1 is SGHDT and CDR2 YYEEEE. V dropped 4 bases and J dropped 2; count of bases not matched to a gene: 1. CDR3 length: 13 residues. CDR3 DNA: TGTGCCAGCAGCCGGGGGGTCACAGATACGCAGTATTTT. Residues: CASSRGVTDTQYF.